This T cell receptor beta chain was obtained from a study of blood T cell repertoires in COVID-19. Study details: COVID-19 samples from acute and convalescent phases originated in the United States, Italy and Spain. Sources were T cells, B-cell-depleted T cells, or PBMCs; the material itself was cDNA or gDNA.

As handled by the study authors: Amplifying reference gene primers gave estimates of nucleated cell counts. The assay was immunoSEQ multiplex PCR, and TCRdb's table has in-frame clones only and misses some. Clonal size and the V and J genes are those of that table, whereas D and trimming came from the DNA. There are 60,000 to 75,000 clones in the sample; 88% occur only once, and around 1.5% lies in the top ten. The germline gives CDR1 SGHTA, CDR2 FQGNSA. This CDR3 spans 14 amino acids. V was cut by 8 bases and J by 1 base, with 14 bases left in between. The TCR originated in a human donor in a cohort sampled during active COVID-19. Sequenced material: peripheral blood. The rearrangement joins TRBV7-2 to TRBJ2-5; D perhaps matches TRBD1 (6 bases). The CDR3 reads CASSTGPIQETQYF. The CDR3 DNA sequence: TGTGCCAGCTCGACAGGACCCATCCAAGAGACCCAGTACTTC.